This TCR beta chain derives from a study of Graves' ophthalmopathy and Graves' hyperthyroidism. The V and J ends lost 2 bases and 5 bases, in that order; junction bases with no gene match: 13. The length of the CDR3 is 17 residues. Germline CDR1 SGHRS, CDR2 YFSETQ. Only a few counts were recorded for this clonotype. Using RNA transcripts, the TCR beta CDR3 regions were amplified. The first-round RT-PCR employed HTBI primers together with the Qiagen OneStep RT-PCR kit. A multiplex PCR was then performed as the second round. TCRdb reanalysed the multiplex PCR reads using MiXCR and keeps one entry per CDR3 protein. This sample has about 390,000 distinct CDR3 sequences, with over 15% found just once. Stable hyperthyroidism meant no progression to ophthalmopathy within 18 months of follow-up. Among the hyperthyroidism patients, all were newly diagnosed, aged 18 to 65, with under 2 months' duration. Clinical symptoms, serum thyroxine, TRAb, thyroid ultrasound and orbital computed tomography formed the basis of diagnosis.

The sequence derives from a woman aged 18-30 years with stable Graves' hyperthyroidism. V and J are TRBV5-1 and TRBJ2-5; 9 bases agree with TRBD1. The specimen sequenced was peripheral blood. DNA of the CDR3: TGCGCCAGCAGCTTTGGGCAGACAGGGGGGCTTTGGGAGACCCAGTACTTC. Protein: CASSFGQTGGLWETQYF.